A few counts support the clone carrying this TCR beta chain. The entry originates in a study of PD-L1 blockade in urothelial cancer. Some clones are missing from TCRdb's copy, which holds only in-frame ones; the method was immunoSEQ multiplex PCR. There are some 97,000 clones in the sample; 90% to 95% occur only once, and just over 0.9% lies in the top ten. The CDR3 has 14 amino acids. Germline CDR1 and CDR2: MDHEN and SYDVKM. The ends were cut back, 8 bases at V and 3 bases at J, with 16 bases in the middle. The study collected 1 to 8 samples per patient, pretreatment and on-treatment. Sequenced material: PBMCs, taken around atezolizumab (anti-PD-L1) treatment. This TCR was recovered from a woman of 80 years or more with urothelial cancer. The V and J genes are TRBV28 and TRBJ1-2, with D possibly matching TRBD1 (5 bases). The CDR3 sequence is CASGDTRVHYGYTF. The CDR3 bases are TGTGCCAGCGGAGATACCAGGGTTCACTATGGCTACACCTTC.